What follows describes a single T cell receptor (beta chain). The antigen is not known. The CDR3 has 12 residues. The V gene lost 1 base and the J gene lost 5 bases, with 7 bases spanning the gap. CDR1 and CDR2 (germline): SGHRS, YFSETQ. These data belong to a study of beta chain features in type 1 diabetes. Looking at the study overall: Researchers looked at fewer than 120,000,000 sorted cells across all samples.

Study-wide points: cDNA-based reads could over-represent cells with high TCR expression. A moderate, significant TCRB CDR3 shortening appeared in type 1 diabetes across four CD4+ subsets.

Expressed TCRB transcripts were sequenced because the entire RNA isolate underwent reverse transcription. Assay used: immunoSEQ multiplex PCR; TCRdb lists only in-frame clones, some missing. Counted here are almost 350,000 clones, around 8.5% occurring once; the ten biggest clones make up approximately 1%. Sequencing was performed on central memory CD4+ T cells from blood. This chain links TRBV5-1 with TRBJ2-7, with D possibly being TRBD1 (5 bases). This clonotype was obtained from a young man with type 1 diabetes. The CDR3 protein is CASSLIQDEQYF. Written as DNA, the CDR3 is TGCGCCAGCAGCTTGATACAGGACGAGCAGTACTTC.